This T cell receptor (beta chain) was recorded in a study of blood T cell repertoires in COVID-19. Overall study context: The United States, Italy and Spain supplied acute and convalescent COVID-19 samples. In each case, the material was cDNA or gDNA derived from T cells, B-cell-depleted T cells, or PBMCs.

The germline V gene has CDR1 SGHNT and CDR2 YYREEE (reference sequence). The CDR3 has 15 residues. V was pared by 4 bases and J by 7 bases, with 8 bases of the junction left unmatched. In the original analysis: Estimation of nucleated cell counts was performed using reference gene primer amplification. Sequencing used immunoSEQ multiplex PCR; TCRdb keeps in-frame clones, though not all of them. The D gene and trimming were derived from the DNA, and the V and J assignments and clone size from that table. The sample yields about 120,000 clones, approximately 90% seen once. The chain combines TRBV5-4 with TRBJ2-7; 13 bases map to TRBD2. The sequenced sample consisted of peripheral blood. This TCR was sampled from a human donor with active COVID-19. The donor label of this sample is uncertain. The CDR3 DNA is TGTGCCAGCAGCGATAGACTAGCGGGGGGAGGGGAGCAGTACTTC. Translated, it gives CASSDRLAGGGEQYF. The variable domain in full, with the rest retrieved from reference TRBV5-4 and TRBJ2-7, is ETGVTQSPTHLIKTRGQQVTLRCSSQSGHNTVSWYQQALGQGPQFIFQYYREEENGRGNFPPRFSGLQFPNYSSELNVNALELDDSALYLCASSDRLAGGGEQYFGPGTRLTVT.